This TCR beta chain was retrieved from a study of control samples from healthy donors and cancer patients. Produced via immunoSEQ multiplex PCR; TCRdb's table is partial and in-frame only. Here the sample spans around 80,000 clones, 91% being singletons. The sequenced sample was blood. This sequence originates from a man aged 50 to 59 in good health.

DNA of the CDR3: TGTGCCAGCAGCCAGAGGCAGTTTGAAGCTTTCTTT. Its protein product is CASSQRQFEAFF. This chain links TRBV14 with TRBJ1-1; D remains ambiguous. Germline lookup yields CDR1 SGHDN and CDR2 FVKESK. V was cut by 3 bases and J by 7 bases, with 9 bases left in between. The CDR3 runs to 12 residues.